The 28 T cell receptor beta chains given below trace back to one sample, sequenced in a study of siplizumab effects on memory and regulatory T cells. Libraries were prepared by immunoSEQ multiplex PCR; TCRdb keeps only in-frame clonotypes and omits some of them. The table has 60,000 to 70,000 clones, about 87% seen once. Input material: Tregs sorted from blood. All receptors come from a human donor in good health.

This chain uses TRBV10-3 with TRBJ2-1; 9 bases map to TRBD2. The CDR3 runs 17 residues. With 1 base clipped from V and 7 bases from J, the junction kept 11 bases outside the gene matches. The germline V gene has CDR1 ENHRY and CDR2 SYGVKD. As DNA, the CDR3 is TGTGCCATCAGTGAGTTAAGAAGCGGGGGGATGAAAAATGAGCAGTTCTTC. Protein: CAISELRSGGMKNEQFF.

The chain links TRBV16 to TRBJ2-7, with D possibly being TRBD1 (7 bases). V was cut by 2 bases and J by 2 bases, with 10 bases left in between. Per germline, CDR1 KGHSY and CDR2 FQNENV. The CDR3 is 14 residues long. CDR3 loop: CASSQQGGPYEQYF. CDR3 coding DNA: TGTGCCAGCAGCCAACAGGGGGGACCCTACGAGCAGTACTTC.

This sequence joins TRBV7-2 and TRBJ1-3; 8 bases align to TRBD1. The J segment lost 0 bases and the V segment lost 6 bases, leaving 7 bases of the junction unmatched. CDR1 and CDR2 from the germline V gene are SGHTA and FQGNSA. The CDR3 runs 16 residues. The CDR3 bases are TGTGCCAGCAGTCCATACAGGGGGATCTCTGGAAACACCATATATTTT. It codes for CASSPYRGISGNTIYF.

The chain joins TRBV5-1 to TRBJ1-1; no clear D. With 0 bases removed from V and 5 bases from J, the gap between germline ends came to 11 bases. The germline V gene encodes CDR1 SGHRS and CDR2 YFSETQ. CDR3 length: 14 amino acids. This CDR3 reads CASSLADRRTEAFF. The CDR3 coding sequence is TGCGCCAGCAGCTTGGCGGATAGGAGGACTGAAGCTTTCTTT. The whole variable domain, remainder taken from reference TRBV5-1 and TRBJ1-1, is KAGVTQTPRYLIKTRGQQVTLSCSPISGHRSVSWYQQTPGQGLQFLFEYFSETQRNKGNFPGRFSGRQFSNSRSEMNVSTLELGDSALYLCASSLADRRTEAFFGQGTRLTVV.

The rearrangement uses TRBV29-1 and TRBJ2-1, with no clear D. CDR1 and CDR2 (germline): SQVTM, ANQGSEA. This CDR3 has 11 amino acids. Trimming stripped 1 base from V and 9 bases from J, with 7 bases between. CDR3: CSVEGAREQFF. The CDR3 nucleotides are TGCAGCGTTGAAGGGGCGCGTGAGCAGTTCTTC.

This chain uses TRBV6-1 with TRBJ2-5, with no clear D. Trimming removed 3 bases at V and 5 bases at J, with 7 bases between. Looked up from germline, CDR1 is MNHNS and CDR2 is SASEGT. The CDR3 consists of 12 residues. The DNA of the CDR3 is TGTGCCAGCAGTGAGCTGGGGGAGACCCAGTACTTC. Protein: CASSELGETQYF.

The rearrangement joins TRBV9 to TRBJ2-5, with TRBD2 as a possible D gene (5 bases). CDR3 length: 14 amino acids. Looked up from germline, CDR1 is SGDLS and CDR2 is YYNGEE. The ends were cut back, 4 bases at V and 7 bases at J, with 17 bases in the middle. Here the CDR3 reads CASSPNDYGRTQYF. The CDR3 DNA follows: TGTGCCAGCAGCCCGAATGACTACGGGCGGACCCAGTACTTC.

The V gene is TRBV6-1, the J gene TRBJ2-7; D is unclear. Trimming shortened V by 6 bases and J by 0 bases, and 9 bases separated the two germline ends. Germline CDR1 and CDR2: MNHNS and SASEGT. The CDR3 spans 13 residues. The CDR3 DNA is TGTGCCAGCAGAACCGGGCCCTCCTACGAGCAGTACTTC. It specifies CASRTGPSYEQYF.

The V call is TRBV9, the J call TRBJ2-3, with 15 bases aligning to TRBD2. Germline trimming cut 3 bases from V and 5 bases from J; bases unmatched to any gene: 4. CDR3 length equals 16 residues. Per the germline V gene, CDR1 is SGDLS and CDR2 is YYNGEE. The DNA for the CDR3 is TGTGCCAGCAGCGAGGGACTAGCGGGAGGTTTAGATACGCAGTATTTT. It specifies CASSEGLAGGLDTQYF.

This sequence joins TRBV5-6 and TRBJ2-7; no reliable D call. The CDR3 has 12 amino acids. Trimming took 4 bases from V and 4 from J, leaving 9 bases between them. The germline V gene has CDR1 SGHDT and CDR2 YYEEEE. The CDR3 bases are TGTGCCAGCAGCAAACACTTGTACGAGCAGTACTTC. Translated, it gives CASSKHLYEQYF.

This chain joins TRBV5-1 and TRBJ2-3; D is perhaps TRBD1 or TRBD2 (5 bases each). The germline V and J ends were trimmed by 1 base and 3 bases, with 9 bases remaining between them. The length of the CDR3 is 14 residues. Germline V gene sequence: CDR1 SGHRS, CDR2 YFSETQ. The CDR3 nucleotides read TGCGCCAGCAGCTTGATTTGGGGGACAGATACGCAGTATTTT. This codes for CASSLIWGTDTQYF.

The chain is built from TRBV28 and TRBJ2-1; 10 nucleotides align to TRBD2. V lost 8 bases, J lost 7 bases, and 5 bases stayed unmatched. Germline V CDR1 and CDR2: MDHEN, SYDVKM. There are 13 residues in the CDR3. In DNA form, the CDR3 reads TGTGCCAGCCTGGGACTAGCGTGGAATGAGCAGTTCTTC. Protein sequence: CASLGLAWNEQFF.

The chain carries TRBV28 and TRBJ1-5; D remains unclear. CDR1 is MDHEN, CDR2 SYDVKM, per germline. The length of the CDR3 is 15 residues. V shed 2 bases and J shed 0 bases, with 8 bases lying between them. The CDR3 loop reads CASSLALDSNQPQHF. CDR3 sequence (DNA): TGTGCCAGCAGTTTAGCGTTAGATAGCAATCAGCCCCAGCATTTT.

Here the CDR3 DNA reads TGCGCCAGCAGCCAAGTTCAGGGCTACGAGCAGTACTTC. Translated, it gives CASSQVQGYEQYF. The rearrangement links TRBV4-3 to TRBJ2-7, with D possibly being TRBD1 (5 bases). V was clipped by 1 base and J by 3 bases, with 7 bases between them. The CDR3 runs 13 residues. Germline V gives CDR1 LGHNA, CDR2 YSLEER.

The CDR3 coding sequence is TGTGCCAGCTCTCCAATAGCGGGAATCAATGAGCAGTTCTTC. Its protein is CASSPIAGINEQFF. The rearrangement links TRBV18 to TRBJ2-1; 8 bases are shared with TRBD2. The V segment lost 6 bases and the J segment 6 bases; nucleotides outside the gene matches: 7. The germline gives CDR1 KGHSH, CDR2 LQKENI. This CDR3 has 14 residues. Filled out from reference TRBV18 and TRBJ2-1, the complete variable domain reads NAGVMQNPRHLVRRRGQEARLRCSPMKGHSHVYWYRQLPEEGLKFMVYLQKENIIDESGMPKERFSAEFPKEGPSILRIQQVVRGDSAAYFCASSPIAGINEQFFGPGTRLTVL.

The chain links TRBV27 to TRBJ1-1; D unclear. From germline, CDR1 is MNHEY and CDR2 SMNVEV (reference sequence). CDR3 size: 13 residues. Trimming removed 2 bases at V and 6 bases at J, with 10 bases between. CDR3 in DNA: TGTGCCAGCAGTTTAGGATTGGGAGCTGAAGCTTTCTTT. Its translation is CASSLGLGAEAFF.

This chain connects TRBV11-2 to TRBJ1-4; D not resolved. Trimming removed 5 bases at V and 8 bases at J, with 6 bases between. This CDR3 contains 11 residues. Germline V gene lookup returns CDR1 SGHAT and CDR2 FQNNGV. The CDR3 here is CASSPEEKLFF. For the CDR3, the DNA is TGTGCCAGCAGCCCAGAAGAAAAACTGTTTTTT.

J is TRBJ2-7 and V is TRBV6-5; 9 bases are a match to TRBD2. Germline V gives CDR1 MNHEY, CDR2 SVGAGI. The CDR3 spans 15 residues. With 6 bases clipped from V and 5 bases from J, the junction kept 11 bases outside the gene matches. CDR3 residues: CASRSGRPWAHEQYF. CDR3 DNA sequence: TGTGCCAGCAGAAGCGGGAGGCCCTGGGCCCACGAGCAGTACTTC.

This clone has just one count. The chain combines TRBV5-1 with TRBJ2-1; D may be TRBD2 (6 bases). This CDR3 region has 13 residues. The V end lost 5 bases, the J end lost 8 bases, and 14 bases lay between the germline ends. The germline CDR1 and CDR2 sequences are SGHRS and YFSETQ. CDR3 in DNA: TGCGCCAGCAGACCGACTAGTTTGGATGAGCAGTTCTTC. It translates to CASRPTSLDEQFF.

The CDR3 sequence is CASSALVRAPTWPQHF. As DNA, the CDR3 is TGTGCCAGCAGTGCCCTCGTCCGGGCCCCCACGTGGCCCCAGCATTTT. The chain is built from TRBV6-1 and TRBJ1-5; D not resolved. Trimming removed 4 bases at V and 9 bases at J, with 22 bases between. In germline, CDR1 is MNHNS, CDR2 SASEGT. This CDR3 region has 16 residues.

A few counts support this clone. The chain recombines TRBV7-2 with TRBJ1-2, with D possibly matching TRBD1 (6 bases). V dropped 6 bases and J dropped 8 bases, with 13 bases sitting between them. From germline, CDR1 is SGHTA and CDR2 FQGNSA. The CDR3 extends over 12 amino acids. The CDR3 protein is CASSTGTYGYTF. In DNA, the CDR3 is TGTGCCAGCAGTACCGGGACATACGGCTACACCTTC.

This clone is judged medium-sized. The chain employs TRBV11-1 and TRBJ1-1, with D unresolved. The V end lost 0 bases, the J end lost 1 base, and 6 bases lay between the germline ends. The CDR3 is 14 amino acids. Germline values: CDR1 SGHAT, CDR2 FQDESV (reference sequence). DNA of the CDR3: TGTGCCAGCAGCTTAGCGGCCGGGAACACTGAAGCTTTCTTT. This codes for CASSLAAGNTEAFF.

This chain links TRBV4-1 with TRBJ2-2; TRBD2 matches 11 bases. V was pared by 6 bases and J by 2 bases, with 5 bases of the junction left unmatched. CDR1 MGHRA and CDR2 YSYEKL come from the germline V gene. The CDR3 contains 16 residues. This CDR3 is CASRASGRPNTGELFF. CDR3 nucleotide sequence: TGCGCCAGCAGGGCTAGCGGGAGGCCTAACACCGGGGAGCTGTTTTTT.

The CDR3 coding sequence is TGCAGCGTTGACGGACAGGGAACCGTAGCTTTCTTT. Translating it yields CSVDGQGTVAFF. The rearrangement joins TRBV29-1 to TRBJ1-1, with 8 positions matching TRBD1. This CDR3 has 12 amino acids. The ends lost 3 bases at V and 10 bases at J; junction bases unmatched: 7. Germline CDR1 reads SQVTM; CDR2 reads ANQGSEA.

This clone appeared a few times. The CDR3 region has the DNA TGTGCCAGCAGCTTAGCGGGGGGCGCTCACTATGGCTACACCTTC. This sequence encodes CASSLAGGAHYGYTF. The J gene is TRBJ1-2, the V gene TRBV11-2, with a weak D call TRBD1 (6 bases). The length of the CDR3 is 15 residues. The germline CDR1 and CDR2 sequences are SGHAT and FQNNGV. The V end lost 1 base, the J end lost 3 bases, and 12 bases lay between the germline ends.

The chain employs TRBV9 and TRBJ2-7; no firm D call. CDR1 is SGDLS and CDR2 is YYNGEE in the germline V gene. V dropped 4 bases and J dropped 6 bases, with 14 bases sitting between them. This CDR3 spans 13 amino acids. The CDR3 protein is CASSPDPIGEQYF. The CDR3 region has the DNA TGTGCCAGCAGCCCTGACCCTATTGGCGAGCAGTACTTC.

This sequence joins TRBV7-8 and TRBJ2-3; D perhaps matches TRBD1 (5 bases). V dropped 8 bases and J dropped 6 bases, with 12 bases sitting between them. Germline V CDR1 and CDR2: SGHVS, FQNEAQ. The CDR3 is 12 amino acids. CDR3: CASGAPADTQYF. CDR3 in DNA: TGTGCCAGCGGGGCGCCGGCTGATACGCAGTATTTT.

The chain links TRBV9 to TRBJ2-3, with no clear D. Germline values: CDR1 SGDLS, CDR2 YYNGEE. The CDR3 is 15 residues long. The V end was cut by 6 bases, the J end by 2 bases, with 16 bases between. The DNA for the CDR3 is TGTGCCAGCACCCCCTTAAAAGAGGACACAGATACGCAGTATTTT. As protein: CASTPLKEDTDTQYF.